The clone carrying this TCR beta chain was counted at least ten times. The target antigen is unknown. The V gene's germline CDR1 is SGHVS and CDR2 FQNEAQ. The CDR3 has 19 residues. With 3 bases removed from V and 3 bases from J, the gap between germline ends came to 26 bases. The sample is drawn from a study of T cells in Graves' hyperthyroidism and ophthalmopathy. Findings of the study overall: Stable hyperthyroidism was separated from ophthalmopathy by a model based on 13 V-J features. Blood shared most expanded thyroid clonotypes above 0.001.

Using RNA transcripts as the source, TCR beta CDR3 regions were amplified. The HTBI set primed first-round TCR CDR3 RT-PCR. Using its own MiXCR run on the multiplex PCR reads, TCRdb lists one record per CDR3 protein. The sample includes roughly 170,000 distinct CDR3 sequences, over 8% of them seen just once. The rearrangement joins TRBV7-8 to TRBJ1-1, with D perhaps matching TRBD1 (6 bases). This clonotype was sampled from a woman aged 18-29 years with Graves' hyperthyroidism that later progressed to Graves' ophthalmopathy. The sequenced sample was blood. The CDR3 coding sequence is TGTGCCAGCAGCTTGGGCCCCCCAGGGGATCGGGCTAGGTACACTGAAGCTTTCTTT. Translation gives CASSLGPPGDRARYTEAFF.